The entry below describes one T cell receptor beta chain. Its antigen target is currently unknown. The sample holds no much larger clone one base away, and base qualities are not on file. These data are taken from a study of blood T cell repertoires in COVID-19 (dated by TCRdb to about 2020). Concerning the study at large: Collaborator samples came from the United States, Italy and Spain and covered acute and convalescent phases of COVID-19. The samples were drawn from the first 160 participants of the ongoing ImmuneRACE study and from over 950 subjects provided by 6 global collaborators. Deeply sampled blood TCRbeta repertoires from subjects exposed to, actively infected with, or recovered from COVID-19 were included in the dataset. The material from the prospective study consisted of cDNA or gDNA derived from T cells, B-cell-depleted T cells, or PBMCs. The repertoires were released in a freely available public database meant as a resource for research on the immune response to SARS-CoV-2. Where HLA class I and class II types were available, the types were taken from metadata supplied by the sample provider, not from assay-based typing. The sample metadata nearly always contained a de-identified subject ID, COVID-19 status, age in years and sex.

The CDR3 goes from the cysteine to the phenylalanine over 14 residues. Solely the CDR3 DNA is kept, with 42 bases framed from the first base. The junction shows trimming of 2 bases on V and 6 bases on J, plus 13 bases between the germline ends. CDR1 MNHEY and CDR2 SMNVEV are derived from the germline V gene (reference sequence). The collaborating institutions used their own protocols to collect whole blood in K2EDTA tubes. For TCRbeta analysis, collaborator samples were shipped as frozen whole blood, as isolated PBMCs, or as DNA extracted from either sample type. General findings and caveats noted by the study authors: The amount of clinical and demographic metadata varied by source and participant and was provided uncurated.

TCRbeta CDR3 regions were amplified from genomic DNA by means of the immunoSEQ Assay, a bias-controlled multiplex PCR. The paper's data handling went like this. Within the assay, amplification of reference gene primers was used to estimate how many nucleated cells each sample contained. To quantify the absolute abundance of each unique TCRbeta CDR3 rearrangement, sequence reads were collapsed and filtered. For each sample, productive Simpson clonality was calculated as the square root of Simpson's diversity index across productive rearrangements. Drawn from immuneACCESS, this table holds only the in-frame rearrangements with V and J called that TCRdb kept. Clones are partly lost; checked studies trace under half to an unresolved V gene and leave the rest unexplained. V, J and clone size are taken as reported in that table, and D and trimming were inferred from the DNA itself. The sample profile shows 350,000 or so clones; 90% of them were found once. The ten largest make up approximately 7% of the sample.

The chain links TRBV27 with TRBJ1-2; no D gene call is confident. Sequenced material: peripheral blood. This clonotype was obtained from a man between 18 and 35 years old with active or convalescent COVID-19. The CDR3 corresponds to CASSLHGVSNGYTF. The DNA sequence is as follows: TGTGCCAGCAGTTTACACGGGGTGTCGAATGGCTACACCTTC.